This passage covers 24 T cell receptor beta chains from one sample sequenced in a study of cytomegalovirus exposure and HLA in healthy donors. PCR involved 60 Vbeta and 13 Jbeta primers. This table comes from immunoSEQ multiplex PCR, and its TCRdb copy is limited to in-frame clones, with some not included. The data contain 220,000 or so clones, around four fifths of them singletons. The sample consisted of PBMCs. All receptors come from a man in his forties or fifties in good health and CMV-seronegative.

The chain uses TRBV6-1 and TRBJ2-1, with 7 bases fitting TRBD2. J lost 1 base, V lost 6 bases, and 6 bases had no gene match. CDR1 is MNHNS and CDR2 is SASEGT in the germline V gene. There are 15 residues in the CDR3. In nucleotides, the CDR3 is TGTGCCAGCAGCAAGGGCGGGGGTTCCTACAATGAGCAGTTCTTC. Translating it yields CASSKGGGSYNEQFF.

The V and J genes are TRBV6-5 and TRBJ1-2; D is unresolved. From germline, CDR1 is MNHEY and CDR2 SVGAGI. V lost 5 bases and J lost 6, with 13 bases in between. This CDR3 is 13 amino acids long. The CDR3 loop reads CASSKGRPDGYTF. The CDR3 region has the DNA TGTGCCAGCAGTAAAGGGAGGCCAGATGGCTACACCTTC.

The rearrangement joins TRBV6-1 to TRBJ1-1; D remains ambiguous. Germline CDR1 MNHNS, CDR2 SASEGT. Trimming left V 6 bases short and J 6 bases short, with 11 bases between. The CDR3 consists of 12 residues. CDR3 amino acids: CASRDTGAEAFF. The DNA of the CDR3 is TGTGCCAGCAGGGATACCGGGGCTGAAGCTTTCTTT.

CDR3 DNA sequence: TGTGCCAGCAGTGATGGGGCCCCCCGGGAGCAGTTCTTC. This gives the protein CASSDGAPREQFF. This chain joins TRBV2 and TRBJ2-1, with a weak D call TRBD1 (5 bases). Between the trimmed V and J ends, which lost 3 bases and 10 bases, there was a span of 13 bases. CDR3 length equals 13 residues. Looked up from germline, CDR1 is SNHLY and CDR2 is FYNNEI.

This chain connects TRBV11-1 to TRBJ2-5; D gene uncertain. Germline V lookup: CDR1 SGHAT, CDR2 FQDESV (reference sequence). The CDR3 is 14 amino acids. Trimming pared 1 base from V and 2 bases from J, leaving 8 bases between. The CDR3 nucleotides are TGTGCCAGCAGCTTAGGCGAATATCAAGAGACCCAGTACTTC. It yields the protein CASSLGEYQETQYF.

For this clone: This sample also contains other DNA sequences that code for the same CDR3. This chain joins TRBV18 and TRBJ1-5; D might be TRBD1 (5 bases). This CDR3 comprises 13 residues. V dropped 3 bases and J dropped 4 bases, with 7 bases sitting between them. Germline values: CDR1 KGHSH, CDR2 LQKENI. The CDR3 region is CASSPDRNQPQHF. As DNA, the CDR3 is TGTGCCAGCTCACCCGACAGAAATCAGCCCCAGCATTTT.

The chain recombines TRBV7-9 with TRBJ2-2, with 8 bases lining up with TRBD1. Germline CDR1 is SEHNR and CDR2 is FQNEAQ (reference sequence). Trimming removed 5 bases from V and 7 bases from J; junction bases left unmatched: 12. The CDR3 is 16 residues long. The CDR3: CASSGQGPPLGGELFF. Here the CDR3 DNA reads TGTGCCAGCAGCGGACAGGGTCCCCCACTCGGCGGGGAGCTGTTTTTT. The whole variable domain, filled in from reference TRBV7-9 and TRBJ2-2, reads DTGVSQNPRHKITKRGQNVTFRCDPISEHNRLYWYRQTLGQGPEFLTYFQNEAQLEKSRLLSDRFSAERPKGSFSTLEIQRTEQGDSAMYLCASSGQGPPLGGELFFGEGSRLTVL.

The CDR3 protein is CASSEGQGNRGYTF. CDR3 nucleotide sequence: TGTGCCAGCAGTGAGGGACAGGGAAACCGTGGCTACACCTTC. The chain links TRBV6-1 to TRBJ1-2, with 9 nucleotides matching TRBD1. After removal of 3 bases from V and 7 bases from J, the junction contained 6 bases not matched to a gene. This CDR3 is 14 amino acids long. Germline CDR1 reads MNHNS; CDR2 reads SASEGT.

The chain uses TRBV7-6 and TRBJ1-3, with D possibly being TRBD1 (5 bases). The CDR3 consists of 13 residues. CDR1 SGHVS and CDR2 FNYEAQ come from the germline V gene. V lost 1 base and J 8 bases, leaving 9 bases between the germline ends. The CDR3 loop reads CASSLEGLHTIYF. Written as DNA, the CDR3 is TGTGCCAGCAGCTTAGAGGGGTTACACACCATATATTTT.

The chain uses TRBV6-5 and TRBJ2-5; TRBD1 agrees at 7 bases. Germline V gives CDR1 MNHEY, CDR2 SVGAGI. The CDR3 loop spans 12 amino acids. The V and J ends lost 6 bases and 4 bases, in that order; junction bases with no gene match: 2. This CDR3 is CASRGGGETQYF. CDR3 bases: TGTGCCAGCAGAGGGGGCGGAGAGACCCAGTACTTC.

The chain combines TRBV18 with TRBJ2-5; maybe TRBD1 (6 bases). The V end was cut by 6 bases, the J end by 5 bases, with 25 bases between. The CDR3 extends over 17 amino acids. Germline V gene data show CDR1 as KGHSH and CDR2 as LQKENI. The CDR3 reads CASSPTISGHLSETQYF. The CDR3 coding sequence is TGTGCCAGCTCCCCAACAATTTCGGGACACCTCAGTGAGACCCAGTACTTC.

The chain combines TRBV25-1 with TRBJ2-3, with D perhaps matching TRBD2 (6 bases). Trimming removed 0 bases from V and 4 bases from J, with 14 bases in between. Germline lookup yields CDR1 MGHDK and CDR2 SYGVNS. CDR3 size: 16 residues. The CDR3 is CASSEYLLGEADTQYF. The CDR3 DNA follows: TGTGCCAGCAGTGAATATCTCTTGGGGGAGGCAGATACGCAGTATTTT.

This sequence joins TRBV5-6 and TRBJ2-5, with TRBD2 matching over 10 bases. CDR3 length equals 16 residues. Germline CDR1 SGHDT, CDR2 YYEEEE. V shed 1 base and J 5 bases; nucleotides not matched to a gene: 8. The CDR3 coding sequence is TGTGCCAGCAGCTTGCGAGCTAGCGGGAGTCGGGAGACCCAGTACTTC. This sequence encodes CASSLRASGSRETQYF.

The chain recombines TRBV6-5 with TRBJ1-6, with D possibly being TRBD1 (5 bases). Trimming removed 11 bases from V and 4 bases from J, with 18 bases in between. Germline CDR1 and CDR2: MNHEY and SVGAGI. This CDR3 is built from 15 residues. CDR3: CAVRQSPSYNSPLHF. The CDR3 region has the DNA TGTGCCGTCCGACAGTCCCCCTCTTATAATTCACCCCTCCACTTT.

Worth noting for this clone: Distinct nucleotide sequences in the sample also encode this CDR3. This sequence joins TRBV6-4 and TRBJ2-1, with 7 bases lining up with TRBD2. This CDR3 is 17 amino acids long. J gave up 1 base and V 3 bases, and 9 bases lay outside the gene matches. Per the germline V gene, CDR1 is MRHNA and CDR2 is SNTAGT. In DNA form, the CDR3 reads TGTGCCAGCAGTGAATTCGGCGGGAGTTCATCCTACAATGAGCAGTTCTTC. It translates to CASSEFGGSSSYNEQFF.

V and J are TRBV27 and TRBJ2-5; D is uncertain. The assigned J gene may be wrong: the sequence end matches TRBJ2-7 better. Germline CDR1 is MNHEY and CDR2 is SMNVEV (reference sequence). The CDR3 sequence is 14 residues long. CDR3 protein: CASSPSAIEYEQYF. In DNA, the CDR3 is TGTGCCAGCAGTCCCAGCGCTATCGAGTACGAGCAGTACTTC.

The V gene is TRBV4-2, the J gene TRBJ1-5; no definite D call. V lost 0 bases to trimming and J lost 1 base, with 10 bases between them. The CDR3 spans 16 residues. Germline loops: CDR1 LGHNA, CDR2 YNFKEQ. The CDR3 region is CASSQDLNLSNQPQHF. Written as DNA, the CDR3 is TGTGCCAGCAGCCAAGATCTGAACTTGAGCAATCAGCCCCAGCATTTT.

This sequence joins TRBV9 and TRBJ2-1; D might be TRBD2 (5 bases). Germline V gene data show CDR1 as SGDLS and CDR2 as YYNGEE. Trimming removed 0 bases from V and 8 bases from J, with 12 bases in between. CDR3 length equals 14 residues. The CDR3 bases are TGTGCCAGCAGCGTAGAGGCTAGCAGACATGAGCAGTTCTTC. This encodes CASSVEASRHEQFF.

The chain joins TRBV5-1 to TRBJ2-3, with a weak D call TRBD2 (5 bases). Per germline, CDR1 SGHRS and CDR2 YFSETQ. Trimming left V 7 bases short and J 1 base short, with 16 bases between. The length of the CDR3 is 15 residues. The CDR3 here is CASCAGISGTDTQYF. The CDR3 DNA is TGCGCCAGCTGTGCCGGGATTTCAGGCACAGATACGCAGTATTTT.

Comments on this clone: One end of the junction is discordant with germline, which a read error may explain. J is TRBJ1-1 and V is TRBV5-1; 9 bases map to TRBD1. Per germline, CDR1 SGHRS and CDR2 YFSETQ. This CDR3 is built from 15 residues. CDR3 sequence (DNA): TGCGCCAGCAGCCCGCCCGGGACAGGGAACATTGAAGCTTTCTTT. Translating gives CASSPPGTGNIEAFF.

This chain uses TRBV7-3 with TRBJ2-5, with TRBD2 matching over 8 bases. The J segment lost 2 bases and the V segment lost 5 bases, leaving 13 bases of the junction unmatched. Germline CDR1 is SGHTA and CDR2 is FQGTGA. The CDR3 contains 17 residues. The CDR3 spells CASSPGSGRGDQETQYF. The CDR3 region has the DNA TGTGCCAGCAGCCCCGGAAGCGGGAGAGGAGATCAAGAGACCCAGTACTTC.

The chain combines TRBV5-1 with TRBJ2-1, with 8 bases that match TRBD1. V trimming: 0 bases; J trimming: 5 bases; junction bases outside the gene matches: 4. This CDR3 spans 15 amino acids. The germline gives CDR1 SGHRS, CDR2 YFSETQ. The CDR3 DNA sequence: TGCGCCAGCAGCTTGGATGGACAGGGCCACAATGAGCAGTTCTTC. Translation gives CASSLDGQGHNEQFF.

The rearrangement joins TRBV5-6 to TRBJ2-3; the match to TRBD2 covers 10 bases. The CDR3 extends over 15 amino acids. Germline V gene data show CDR1 as SGHDT and CDR2 as YYEEEE. J lost 6 bases, V lost 2 bases, and 6 bases had no gene match. The CDR3 spells CASSLRAGGGDTQYF. CDR3 DNA sequence: TGTGCCAGCAGCTTAAGAGCGGGAGGGGGGGATACGCAGTATTTT.

This clone came up a few times. The sample carries other DNA sequences with the same CDR3. The chain has TRBV6-5 and TRBJ1-2; D remains ambiguous. The CDR3 consists of 12 residues. Germline lookup yields CDR1 MNHEY and CDR2 SVGAGI. Trimming removed 7 bases from V and 7 bases from J, with 13 bases in between. The CDR3 here is CASTAPEGGYTF. The CDR3 nucleotides are TGTGCCAGCACCGCCCCGGAGGGTGGCTACACCTTC.